The 13 T cell receptor beta chains below were found in one sample sequenced in a study of shared clonotypes between healthy human individuals (dated by TCRdb to the early 2020s). Library creation used the immunoSEQ multiplex PCR assay. In TCRdb, the immuneACCESS table is reduced to in-frame sequences with V and J assigned. These tables do not hold every clone; where another copy was compared, an unresolved V gene accounts for under half, and the others remain unexplained. This sample is represented by millions of clones; more than 80% of them were singletons. Clones ranked in the top ten supply around 0.14% of the sample. The source material was naive CD4+ T cells sorted from blood. The sample's cell subset or site label, decoded: CD45RA+ positively selected. All receptors come from a man between 18 and 35 years old in good health.

The chain combines TRBV19 with TRBJ2-6; unclear D gene. The CDR3 covers 16 residues. V was cut by 3 bases and J by 2 bases, with 11 bases left in between. In germline, CDR1 is LNHDA, CDR2 SQIVND (reference sequence). CDR3 bases: TGTGCCAGTAGTATCCTAGTAACGACTGGGGCCAACGTCCTGACTTTC. Protein: CASSILVTTGANVLTF. Variable domain in full (rest from reference TRBV19 and TRBJ2-6): DGGITQSPKYLFRKEGQNVTLSCEQNLNHDAMYWYRQDPGQGLRLIYYSQIVNDFQKGDIAEGYSVSREKKESFPLTVTSAQKNPTAFYLCASSILVTTGANVLTFGAGSRLTVL.

This chain links TRBV7-9 with TRBJ2-1, with D uncertain. Germline CDR1 and CDR2: SEHNR and FQNEAQ (reference sequence). V gave up 1 base and J gave up 4 bases, with 14 bases separating them. The length of the CDR3 is 16 residues. The CDR3: CASSLVVRLLYNEQFF. The DNA for the CDR3 is TGTGCCAGCAGCTTAGTGGTCCGTTTACTATACAATGAGCAGTTCTTC.

This clone was seen a single time. The chain couples TRBV6-1 to TRBJ1-1; TRBD1 might be the D (5 bases). The CDR3 has 14 amino acids. Germline assignment: CDR1 MNHNS and CDR2 SASEGT. Trimming shortened V by 11 bases and J by 1 base, and 17 bases separated the two germline ends. The DNA for the CDR3 is TGTGCCGGGACCCTCGGCGTACAGAACACTGAAGCTTTCTTT. Its protein product is CAGTLGVQNTEAFF.

The genes are TRBV11-3 and TRBJ2-2, with D perhaps assigned TRBD1 or TRBD2 (5 bases each). This CDR3 spans 19 amino acids. The germline V gene encodes CDR1 SGHNT and CDR2 YENEEA. The germline V and J ends were trimmed by 8 bases and 2 bases, with 27 bases remaining between them. The DNA for the CDR3 is TGTGCCAGCTGGACGATGCAGGGTGAGGGAGTCCGCAACACCGGGGAGCTGTTTTTT. It specifies CASWTMQGEGVRNTGELFF.

Regarding this clone: The sample holds other DNA sequences that translate to the same CDR3. The rearrangement joins TRBV7-9 to TRBJ2-7; D call uncertain. The V gene's germline CDR1 is SEHNR and CDR2 FQNEAQ (reference sequence). Trimming shortened V by 9 bases and J by 1 base, and 4 bases separated the two germline ends. This CDR3 has 10 residues. The CDR3 bases are TGTGCCAGTGGGTCCTACGAGCAGTACTTC. This encodes CASGSYEQYF. Together with reference TRBV7-9 and TRBJ2-7, the CDR3 gives the full variable domain: DTGVSQNPRHKITKRGQNVTFRCDPISEHNRLYWYRQTLGQGPEFLTYFQNEAQLEKSRLLSDRFSAERPKGSFSTLEIQRTEQGDSAMYLCASGSYEQYFGPGTRLTVT.

V usage is TRBV6-5 and J usage is TRBJ1-2, with TRBD1 as a possible D gene (5 bases). This CDR3 is 13 amino acids long. The V end was cut by 4 bases, the J end by 4 bases, with 10 bases between. The V gene's germline CDR1 is MNHEY and CDR2 SVGAGI. This CDR3 is CASSLEGSYGYTF. The CDR3 region has the DNA TGTGCCAGCAGTTTGGAGGGGTCCTATGGCTACACCTTC.

This rearrangement joins TRBV9 to TRBJ2-1; 8 bases are a match to TRBD2. The CDR3 is 15 residues long. Germline trimming cut 0 bases from V and 9 bases from J; bases unmatched to any gene: 8. CDR1 and CDR2 from the germline V gene are SGDLS and YYNGEE. The CDR3 here is CASSVDPLAGFEQFF. In DNA form, the CDR3 reads TGTGCCAGCAGCGTAGACCCGTTAGCGGGGTTTGAGCAGTTCTTC. Full variable domain (remainder filled in from reference TRBV9 and TRBJ2-1): DSGVTQTPKHLITATGQRVTLRCSPRSGDLSVYWYQQSLDQGLQFLIQYYNGEERAKGNILERFSAQQFPDLHSELNLSSLELGDSALYFCASSVDPLAGFEQFFGPGTRLTVL.

The chain is built from TRBV6-1 and TRBJ2-1; TRBD2 is a possible D gene (6 bases). The CDR3 contains 12 residues. Trimming left V 6 bases short and J 3 bases short, with 6 bases between. CDR1 and CDR2 (germline): MNHNS, SASEGT. The CDR3 coding sequence is TGTGCCAGCAGGGACTACTACAATGAGCAGTTCTTC. Its protein product is CASRDYYNEQFF.

This rearrangement joins TRBV5-1 to TRBJ1-2, with 10 bases fitting TRBD1. Germline CDR1 is SGHRS and CDR2 is YFSETQ. J gave up 7 bases and V 4 bases, and 7 bases lay outside the gene matches. The CDR3 consists of 14 residues. The CDR3 loop is CASSPLDRGPGYTF. In DNA, the CDR3 is TGCGCCAGCAGCCCTCTCGACAGGGGGCCTGGCTACACCTTC.

This chain joins TRBV30 and TRBJ1-2; no definite D call. The V end lost 1 base, the J end lost 2 bases, and 11 bases lay between the germline ends. This CDR3 is built from 14 residues. From germline, CDR1 is GTSNPN and CDR2 SVGIG (reference sequence). DNA of the CDR3: TGTGCCTGGAGTGACTCTTGGTGGAACTATGGCTACACCTTC. It yields the protein CAWSDSWWNYGYTF. The whole variable domain, remainder taken from reference TRBV30 and TRBJ1-2, is SQTIHQWPATLVQPVGSPLSLECTVEGTSNPNLYWYRQAAGRGLQLLFYSVGIGQISSEVPQNLSASRPQDRQFILSSKKLLLSDSGFYLCAWSDSWWNYGYTFGSGTRLTVV.

The chain joins TRBV7-2 to TRBJ1-3; D is undetermined. This CDR3 comprises 15 residues. With 1 base removed from V and 0 bases from J, the gap between germline ends came to 7 bases. Germline CDR1 and CDR2: SGHTA and FQGNSA. CDR3 amino acids: CASSLVGNSGNTIYF. The CDR3 DNA sequence: TGTGCCAGCAGCTTAGTCGGGAACTCTGGAAACACCATATATTTT.

This sequence joins TRBV28 and TRBJ1-2; no clear D gene. V was clipped by 5 bases and J by 4 bases, with 20 bases between them. The CDR3 is 16 amino acids. Looked up from germline, CDR1 is MDHEN and CDR2 is SYDVKM. CDR3 protein: CASSPPYNPGGYGYTF. DNA for the CDR3: TGTGCCAGCAGTCCTCCCTACAATCCCGGAGGCTATGGCTACACCTTC.

V usage is TRBV7-2 and J usage is TRBJ2-7; 9 bases fit TRBD2. Trimming took 7 bases from V and 5 from J; bases not matched to a gene: 12. Germline loops: CDR1 SGHTA, CDR2 FQGNSA. CDR3 length: 15 amino acids. This chain's CDR3 is CASTTYGQREDEQYF. The DNA of the CDR3 is TGTGCCAGCACTACCTACGGCCAGCGGGAGGACGAGCAGTACTTC.